These 25 T cell receptor beta chains were all obtained from the same sample, sequenced in a study of blood T cell repertoires in COVID-19. Clones were read by immunoSEQ multiplex PCR, and TCRdb kept only the in-frame ones, dropping some. The table lists more than 150,000 clones, roughly 84% of them singletons. The material sequenced was peripheral blood. The receptor source for this set is a woman aged 80 or older with acute or convalescent COVID-19.

The chain links TRBV10-3 to TRBJ2-7; TRBD2 matches 8 bases. Trimming took 0 bases from V and 2 from J; bases not matched to a gene: 0. Germline values: CDR1 ENHRY, CDR2 SYGVKD. This CDR3 is built from 14 residues. The CDR3 sequence is CAISESGRAYEQYF. The CDR3, as DNA: TGTGCCATCAGTGAGTCCGGGAGGGCCTACGAGCAGTACTTC.

V gene TRBV5-1 combines with J gene TRBJ1-5, with TRBD1 as a possible D gene (5 bases). Germline V gene data show CDR1 as SGHRS and CDR2 as YFSETQ. The CDR3 has 15 residues. Trimming stripped 0 bases from V and 1 base from J, with 8 bases between. CDR3 sequence reads: CASSLEGYSNQPQHF. In DNA form, the CDR3 reads TGCGCCAGCAGCTTGGAGGGGTACAGCAATCAGCCCCAGCATTTT.

DNA of the CDR3: TGTGCCAGCAGTGAATCGGGGAGCTCCTATAATTCACCCCTCCACTTT. Translation: CASSESGSSYNSPLHF. The rearrangement links TRBV25-1 to TRBJ1-6; the D is unclear. The CDR3 extends over 16 amino acids. Germline V gene data show CDR1 as MGHDK and CDR2 as SYGVNS. V shed 1 base and J shed 0 bases, with 7 bases lying between them. The full variable domain, with the rest looked up from reference TRBV25-1 and TRBJ1-6, is EADIYQTPRYLVIGTGKKITLECSQTMGHDKMYWYQQDPGMELHLIHYSYGVNSTEKGDLSSESTVSRIRTEHFPLTLESARPSHTSQYLCASSESGSSYNSPLHFGNGTRLTVT.

The genes are TRBV5-1 and TRBJ1-1; D unresolved. The CDR3 totals 14 residues. The germline V and J ends were trimmed by 0 bases and 3 bases, with 9 bases remaining between them. Germline V CDR1 and CDR2: SGHRS, YFSETQ. CDR3 nucleotide sequence: TGCGCCAGCAGCTTGGAACCAGAAGACACTGAAGCTTTCTTT. Protein sequence: CASSLEPEDTEAFF. Filled out from reference TRBV5-1 and TRBJ1-1, the complete variable domain reads KAGVTQTPRYLIKTRGQQVTLSCSPISGHRSVSWYQQTPGQGLQFLFEYFSETQRNKGNFPGRFSGRQFSNSRSEMNVSTLELGDSALYLCASSLEPEDTEAFFGQGTRLTVV.

The rearrangement joins TRBV19 to TRBJ1-2, with 11 bases matching TRBD1. The CDR3 runs to 16 residues. The V and J ends lost 3 bases and 5 bases, in that order; junction bases with no gene match: 8. In germline, CDR1 is LNHDA, CDR2 SQIVND (reference sequence). CDR3 loop: CASSIGGQGAKYGYTF. The CDR3 DNA follows: TGTGCCAGTAGTATCGGAGGACAGGGGGCGAAATATGGCTACACCTTC.

The rearrangement joins TRBV9 to TRBJ2-5, with D perhaps matching TRBD2 (6 bases). Germline V lookup: CDR1 SGDLS, CDR2 YYNGEE. Between the trimmed V and J ends, which lost 1 base and 5 bases, there was a span of 12 bases. CDR3 length: 14 residues. The CDR3 is CASSVSGAGETQYF. The CDR3 DNA is TGTGCCAGCAGCGTAAGTGGGGCGGGGGAGACCCAGTACTTC.

The rearrangement links TRBV5-1 to TRBJ2-1, with 11 bases that match TRBD1. Losses at the gene ends were 0 bases for V and 6 bases for J; bases not matched to a gene: 5. Germline V gene lookup returns CDR1 SGHRS and CDR2 YFSETQ. The CDR3 runs 16 residues. The CDR3 loop is CASSLAGTGGGNEQFF. The CDR3, as DNA: TGCGCCAGCAGCTTGGCCGGGACAGGGGGTGGCAATGAGCAGTTCTTC.

The chain couples TRBV4-2 to TRBJ2-6, with D possibly being TRBD1 (5 bases). Germline V gives CDR1 LGHNA, CDR2 YNFKEQ. The ends were cut back, 4 bases at V and 0 bases at J, with 13 bases in the middle. The CDR3 has 17 residues. For the CDR3, the DNA is TGTGCCAGCAGCCGGTCAGGGCGGAGCTCTGGGGCCAACGTCCTGACTTTC. It encodes CASSRSGRSSGANVLTF.

The CDR3 spells CASSRATATNYGYTF. CDR3 DNA sequence: TGTGCCAGCAGCCGCGCGACAGCAACTAACTATGGCTACACCTTC. The chain employs TRBV11-2 and TRBJ1-2; D is perhaps TRBD1 (5 bases). The CDR3 is 15 residues long. The germline gives CDR1 SGHAT, CDR2 FQNNGV. V lost 5 bases to trimming and J lost 0 bases, with 13 bases between them.

The CDR3 reads CASRGGATYNEQFF. CDR3 DNA: TGTGCCAGCAGAGGAGGAGCCACCTACAATGAGCAGTTCTTC. The V and J genes are TRBV9 and TRBJ2-1; D perhaps matches TRBD2 (5 bases). CDR3 length: 14 amino acids. V lost 5 bases and J lost 2, with 11 bases in between. The germline CDR1 and CDR2 sequences are SGDLS and YYNGEE.

The rearrangement joins TRBV30 to TRBJ1-2; TRBD1 might be the D (6 bases). Trimming removed 1 base from V and 3 bases from J, with 9 bases in between. This CDR3 region has 13 residues. Germline CDR1 and CDR2: GTSNPN and SVGIG (reference sequence). Here the CDR3 reads CAWSGTVHYGYTF. CDR3 in DNA: TGTGCCTGGAGTGGGACAGTACACTATGGCTACACCTTC.

This chain links TRBV29-1 with TRBJ1-2; D is perhaps TRBD1 (5 bases). The CDR3 totals 17 residues. Deletions cut 0 bases from V and 2 bases from J, with 19 bases between. CDR1 and CDR2 (germline): SQVTM, ANQGSEA. This CDR3 reads CSVEDLYGRERNYGYTF. The CDR3, as DNA: TGCAGCGTTGAAGATCTTTATGGCAGGGAACGGAACTATGGCTACACCTTC.

V gene TRBV5-1 combines with J gene TRBJ2-2; TRBD2 aligns across 7 bases. The CDR3 is 17 residues long. V shed 4 bases, J shed 1 base, and the junction held 10 bases outside the gene matches. Germline assignment: CDR1 SGHRS and CDR2 YFSETQ. In DNA, the CDR3 is TGCGCCAGCAGCCCCGGCAGTACTAGCGAGAACACCGGGGAGCTGTTTTTT. Encoded protein: CASSPGSTSENTGELFF.

V gene TRBV10-3 combines with J gene TRBJ2-7, with 11 positions matching TRBD2. This CDR3 is built from 18 residues. The V segment lost 0 bases and the J segment 0 bases; nucleotides outside the gene matches: 7. Germline lookup yields CDR1 ENHRY and CDR2 SYGVKD. CDR3 sequence: CAISESLAGGSSSYEQYF. The DNA for the CDR3 is TGTGCCATCAGTGAGTCGCTAGCGGGGGGCTCAAGCTCCTACGAGCAGTACTTC.

The chain joins TRBV15 to TRBJ1-4; the D gene is possibly TRBD1 (6 bases). This CDR3 has 11 residues. V was cut by 5 bases and J by 8 bases, with 6 bases left in between. Germline CDR1 LNHNV, CDR2 YYDKDF (reference sequence). The DNA for the CDR3 is TGTGCCACCAGCGGGACAGAAAAACTGTTTTTT. Amino acids: CATSGTEKLFF. The whole variable domain, remainder taken from reference TRBV15 and TRBJ1-4, is DAMVIQNPRYQVTQFGKPVTLSCSQTLNHNVMYWYQQKSSQAPKLLFHYYDKDFNNEADTPDNFQSRRPNTSFCFLDIRSPGLGDTAMYLCATSGTEKLFFGSGTQLSVL.

This chain joins TRBV5-6 and TRBJ2-1; 11 bases line up with TRBD2. The V and J ends lost 3 bases and 10 bases, in that order; junction bases with no gene match: 9. The CDR3 extends over 15 amino acids. Germline values: CDR1 SGHDT, CDR2 YYEEEE. The DNA for the CDR3 is TGTGCCAGCAGCTCAAGACTAGCGGGGTCCCTAGAGCAGTTCTTC. It codes for CASSSRLAGSLEQFF.

The chain carries TRBV19 and TRBJ2-1, with 11 bases fitting TRBD2. J was trimmed by 9 bases and V by 6 bases; bases with no gene match: 4. CDR1 is LNHDA, CDR2 SQIVND, per germline (reference sequence). This CDR3 has 13 amino acids. CDR3 nucleotides: TGTGCCAGTAGGCTAGCGGGGGGCAGTGAGCAGTTCTTC. Encoded protein: CASRLAGGSEQFF.

The sample holds one count of this clone. The chain couples TRBV11-2 to TRBJ2-7, with TRBD2 matching 9 bases. Germline-derived CDR1 and CDR2 are SGHAT and FQNNGV. Trimming cost V 8 bases and J 5 bases; bases outside gene matches: 10. The CDR3 is 14 residues long. In nucleotides, the CDR3 is TGTGCCAGCCTGAGGGTAGCGGGAGACGACGAGCAGTACTTC. Translating gives CASLRVAGDDEQYF.

This chain uses TRBV2 with TRBJ2-1; TRBD2 matches 11 bases. The trim removed 6 bases at V and 4 bases at J, leaving 5 bases unmatched. From germline, CDR1 is SNHLY and CDR2 FYNNEI. The CDR3 runs 15 residues. The chain's CDR3 is CASRVLAGVYNEQFF. The CDR3 DNA follows: TGTGCCAGCAGGGTACTAGCGGGGGTATACAATGAGCAGTTCTTC. Combining the CDR3 with reference TRBV2 and TRBJ2-1 gives the whole variable domain EPEVTQTPSHQVTQMGQEVILRCVPISNHLYFYWYRQILGQKVEFLVSFYNNEISEKSEIFDDQFSVERPDGSNFTLKIRSTKLEDSAMYFCASRVLAGVYNEQFFGPGTRLTVL.

The chain carries TRBV5-6 and TRBJ2-7; 7 bases fit TRBD1. The CDR3 has 13 residues. V shed 3 bases, J shed 3 bases, and the junction held 3 bases outside the gene matches. Germline V gene lookup returns CDR1 SGHDT and CDR2 YYEEEE. In DNA form, the CDR3 reads TGTGCCAGCAGCTCCCGGGACAGCTACGAGCAGTACTTC. Translated, it gives CASSSRDSYEQYF.

The chain has TRBV27 and TRBJ1-5, with D uncertain. The germline V and J ends were trimmed by 8 bases and 2 bases, with 7 bases remaining between them. This CDR3 has 12 amino acids. CDR1 and CDR2 from the germline V gene are MNHEY and SMNVEV (reference sequence). CDR3 protein: CASRRGNQPQHF. For the CDR3, the DNA is TGTGCCAGCCGGAGGGGCAATCAGCCCCAGCATTTT.

V usage is TRBV6-4 and J usage is TRBJ2-3; D perhaps matches TRBD2 (6 bases). Trimming removed 6 bases from V and 0 bases from J, with 13 bases in between. The CDR3 consists of 15 residues. CDR1 is MRHNA, CDR2 SNTAGT, per germline. The CDR3, as DNA: TGTGCCAGCAGAACTAGCCAAGCTAGCACAGATACGCAGTATTTT. Its translation: CASRTSQASTDTQYF.

The chain employs TRBV7-9 and TRBJ2-5; D is perhaps TRBD2 (5 bases). CDR1 is SEHNR, CDR2 FQNEAQ, per germline (reference sequence). The CDR3 loop spans 13 amino acids. Trimming stripped 5 bases from V and 5 bases from J, with 12 bases between. Here the CDR3 reads CASSGRVWETQYF. CDR3 bases: TGTGCCAGCAGCGGGCGGGTTTGGGAGACCCAGTACTTC.

V and J are TRBV19 and TRBJ2-3, with TRBD2 matching 10 bases. This CDR3 spans 16 amino acids. Trimming at V came to 3 bases and at J to 2 bases, leaving 5 bases not matched to a gene. Germline loops: CDR1 LNHDA, CDR2 SQIVND (reference sequence). CDR3 sequence reads: CASSIRSGRVTDTQYF. The CDR3 DNA is TGTGCCAGTAGTATTAGAAGCGGGAGGGTCACAGATACGCAGTATTTT.

The chain uses TRBV2 and TRBJ2-3, with 14 bases lining up with TRBD2. CDR3 length: 15 amino acids. V lost 7 bases, J lost 7 bases, and 7 bases stayed unmatched. In germline, CDR1 is SNHLY, CDR2 FYNNEI. Here the CDR3 DNA reads TGTGCCAGCACGGGACTAGCGGGAGTTATCAATACGCAGTATTTT. Its translation: CASTGLAGVINTQYF.